One sample yielded the 24 T cell receptor delta chains listed below, sequenced in a study of Vδ1+ human thymocytes. Findings of the study overall: Thymic TRG and TRD repertoires appeared highly polyclonal, with Gaussian CDR3 length distributions.

Extracted RNA was reverse transcribed into cDNA. Pooled V-gene forward primers with one constant-region reverse primer generated the CDR3 amplicons by multiplex PCR. TCRdb re-processed the multiplex PCR reads via CATT. Among about 75,000 delta-chain clones listed, around 34% were seen once. For these receptors, no antigen is known. Sequencing used Vdelta1+ gamma-delta thymocytes from the thymus. Subset: FACS-sorted CD3+ TCRalphabeta- TCRVdelta1+ TCRVdelta2- thymocytes. These receptors were obtained from a boy under two years old who had congenital heart surgery.

This clone has more than one count but fewer than ten. V and J are TRDV2 and TRDJ1; perhaps TRDD3 as D (6 bases). Deletions cut 3 bases from V and 0 bases from J, with 13 bases between. Germline V gene sequence: CDR1 GEAIGNYY, CDR2 EKD. This CDR3 region has 15 residues. The CDR3 nucleotides are TGTGCCTGTGACGTGTCCCGGGGATACACCGATAAACTCATCTTT. Amino acid sequence: CACDVSRGYTDKLIF.

J is TRDJ1 and V is TRDV1, with 9 positions matching TRDD3. Germline V gene sequence: CDR1 TSWWSYY, CDR2 QGS. Trimming removed 0 bases from V and 0 bases from J; junction bases left unmatched: 14. The CDR3 is 20 residues long. DNA for the CDR3: TGTGCTCTTGGGGAACTATCAGCCGTCCCTTGGGGGATATACACCGATAAACTCATCTTT. It yields the protein CALGELSAVPWGIYTDKLIF.

The V gene is TRDV1, the J gene TRDJ1; D may be TRDD2 (5 bases). The germline CDR1 and CDR2 sequences are TSWWSYY and QGS. The CDR3 length is 18 residues. V was cut by 4 bases and J by 7 bases, with 28 bases left in between. CDR3 region: CALGGPFPYLMAAGKLIF. The CDR3 bases are TGTGCTCTTGGGGGACCTTTTCCTTACTTAATGGCCGCGGGTAAACTCATCTTT.

The chain couples TRDV1 to TRDJ1; D not resolved. Trimming pared 3 bases from V and 0 bases from J, leaving 17 bases between. This CDR3 spans 17 amino acids. CDR1 TSWWSYY and CDR2 QGS come from the germline V gene. CDR3 sequence reads: CALGDTGITLYTDKLIF. The CDR3, as DNA: TGTGCTCTTGGGGACACAGGAATCACCTTATACACCGATAAACTCATCTTT.

V is TRDV1 and J is TRDJ1; the D is unclear. CDR1 is TSWWSYY and CDR2 is QGS in the germline V gene. CDR3 length: 14 residues. V lost 5 bases and J 3 bases, leaving 13 bases between the germline ends. CDR3 nucleotides: TGTGCTCTTGGGATTTTACCCCCAGCCGATAAACTCATCTTT. Amino acid sequence: CALGILPPADKLIF.

J is TRDJ1 and V is TRDV1; TRDD3 matches 7 bases. V lost 8 bases to trimming and J lost 0 bases; unmatched junction nucleotides: 18. The CDR3 is made up of 18 amino acids. Germline CDR1 reads TSWWSYY; CDR2 reads QGS. The CDR3 spells CALIPLGFLGAYTDKLIF. In nucleotides, the CDR3 is TGTGCTCTTATCCCCCTCGGGTTTCTGGGGGCTTACACCGATAAACTCATCTTT.

This clone was found a few times. This chain connects TRDV1 to TRDJ1, with TRDD3 matching 13 bases. CDR3 size: 27 residues. Germline values: CDR1 TSWWSYY, CDR2 QGS. Unmatched junction bases numbered 45, after V lost 4 bases and J lost 10 bases. The CDR3 nucleotides read TGTGCTCTTGGGGTAGGTAGGGACCACTCTTCGGACGTACTGGGGGATACGCTGTCGGAGGATGAAAGGGGACTCATCTTT. Encoded protein: CALGVGRDHSSDVLGDTLSEDERGLIF.

The V call is TRDV1, the J call TRDJ1; no clear D. V was clipped by 0 bases and J by 8 bases, with 19 bases between them. CDR1 TSWWSYY and CDR2 QGS come from the germline V gene. CDR3 length: 16 residues. This CDR3 is CALGELLTTRRAKLIF. Written as DNA, the CDR3 is TGTGCTCTTGGGGAACTCTTAACTACCAGGCGCGCAAAACTCATCTTT.

The chain employs TRDV1 and TRDJ1; no clear D gene. The CDR3 is 14 amino acids. Deletions cut 1 base from V and 3 bases from J, with 9 bases between. Germline CDR1 and CDR2: TSWWSYY and QGS. CDR3 sequence: CALGERKGPDKLIF. In nucleotides, the CDR3 is TGTGCTCTTGGGGAACGAAAAGGGCCCGATAAACTCATCTTT.

The rearrangement uses TRDV1 and TRDJ1, with 11 bases lining up with TRDD3. This CDR3 is 20 amino acids long. V lost 0 bases to trimming and J lost 3 bases; unmatched junction nucleotides: 15. Germline V gives CDR1 TSWWSYY, CDR2 QGS. CDR3 DNA sequence: TGTGCTCTTGGGGAACTGCGCTACGGACTGGGGGATATATGCGCCGATAAACTCATCTTT. As protein: CALGELRYGLGDICADKLIF.

This clone was found a few times. This rearrangement joins TRDV1 to TRDJ1; 10 bases match TRDD3. J was trimmed by 11 bases and V by 4 bases; bases with no gene match: 31. The CDR3 has 21 residues. Germline V gene data show CDR1 as TSWWSYY and CDR2 as QGS. CDR3 sequence reads: CALGAKVEEAFYANWGMGLIF. The CDR3 DNA reads TGTGCTCTTGGGGCTAAGGTTGAGGAGGCCTTCTACGCCAACTGGGGGATGGGCCTCATCTTT.

In this sample, this clone turned up a few times. Additional DNA sequences in this sample encode the identical CDR3. This chain connects TRDV1 to TRDJ1; 10 nucleotides line up with TRDD3. The V segment lost 3 bases and the J segment 2 bases; nucleotides outside the gene matches: 15. Germline V CDR1 and CDR2: TSWWSYY, QGS. This CDR3 comprises 19 residues. The CDR3 nucleotides are TGTGCTCTTGGGGAGCGATATCTAGGGGGGATACGTTGGACCGATAAACTCATCTTT. Encoded protein: CALGERYLGGIRWTDKLIF.

The rearrangement joins TRDV1 to TRDJ1; D is tentatively TRDD2 or TRDD3 (7 bases each). Germline CDR1 TSWWSYY, CDR2 QGS. V was shortened by 7 bases and J by 0 bases, with 33 bases between the two germline ends. The CDR3 length is 21 residues. The CDR3 DNA follows: TGTGCTCTTGTACCTTTTCCTACGAGTACCTGGGGGGGCAGGTACACCGATAAACTCATCTTT. This encodes CALVPFPTSTWGGRYTDKLIF.

This clone showed up just a few times. The chain joins TRDV1 to TRDJ1; D is uncertain. Germline CDR1 reads TSWWSYY; CDR2 reads QGS. Trimming shortened V by 3 bases and J by 1 base, and 6 bases separated the two germline ends. The CDR3 runs to 13 residues. CDR3 in amino acids: CALGERITDKLIF. CDR3 DNA sequence: TGTGCTCTTGGGGAGCGGATCACCGATAAACTCATCTTT.

V usage is TRDV1 and J usage is TRDJ1; TRDD3 agrees at 13 bases. The CDR3 length is 26 residues. Germline assignment: CDR1 TSWWSYY and CDR2 QGS. After removal of 1 base from V and 0 bases from J, the junction contained 29 bases not matched to a gene. CDR3 sequence: CALGERTFPTILGDTRNGLDTDKLIF. CDR3 sequence (DNA): TGTGCTCTTGGGGAACGGACCTTCCCGACAATACTGGGGGATACGCGAAACGGACTCGACACCGATAAACTCATCTTT.

The chain joins TRDV1 to TRDJ1; the match to TRDD3 covers 8 bases. The CDR3 is 18 residues long. The ends lost 0 bases at V and 0 bases at J; junction bases unmatched: 9. Germline V gene sequence: CDR1 TSWWSYY, CDR2 QGS. In DNA, the CDR3 is TGTGCTCTTGGGGAACTAGTCCTACTGGGGGCCTACACCGATAAACTCATCTTT. As protein: CALGELVLLGAYTDKLIF.

This clone was picked up a small number of times. V gene TRDV1 combines with J gene TRDJ1, with 13 bases matching TRDD3. The CDR3 has 21 amino acids. J was trimmed by 0 bases and V by 7 bases; bases with no gene match: 20. Per germline, CDR1 TSWWSYY and CDR2 QGS. CDR3 nucleotide sequence: TGTGCTCTTGATGGTTTCCACGGCGGATACTGGGGGATACGCTACACCGATAAACTCATCTTT. It codes for CALDGFHGGYWGIRYTDKLIF.

This clone occurred a few times. This chain connects TRDV1 to TRDJ1; possible D gene TRDD3, 6 bases. CDR1 TSWWSYY and CDR2 QGS come from the germline V gene. The V gene lost 1 base and the J gene lost 7 bases, with 28 bases spanning the gap. The CDR3 is made up of 19 amino acids. The CDR3 loop is CALGEPPLTHTWIPGKLIF. CDR3 in DNA: TGTGCTCTTGGGGAACCCCCCCTTACCCACACCTGGATACCTGGTAAACTCATCTTT.

The genes are TRDV1 and TRDJ1; TRDD3 matches at 7 bases. This CDR3 comprises 17 residues. The germline gives CDR1 TSWWSYY, CDR2 QGS. V lost 3 bases to trimming and J lost 0 bases; unmatched junction nucleotides: 10. This CDR3 reads CALGDWGEFPYTDKLIF. The CDR3, as DNA: TGTGCTCTTGGGGACTGGGGGGAGTTCCCGTACACCGATAAACTCATCTTT.

J is TRDJ2 and V is TRDV1, with TRDD3 matching 12 bases. The CDR3 is made up of 20 amino acids. Germline CDR1 reads TSWWSYY; CDR2 reads QGS. V shed 0 bases and J 6 bases; nucleotides not matched to a gene: 14. The CDR3 DNA sequence: TGTGCTCTTGGGGAACTAACCGTCCTGACTGGGGGATACTCGGCAGCACAACTCTTCTTT. This gives the protein CALGELTVLTGGYSAAQLFF.

This rearrangement joins TRDV1 to TRDJ1; 9 bases match TRDD2. Unmatched junction bases numbered 26, after V lost 5 bases and J lost 1 base. The CDR3 loop spans 22 amino acids. Germline assignment: CDR1 TSWWSYY and CDR2 QGS. The CDR3 reads CALGQYGTTFLPYWRSTDKLIF. The CDR3 coding sequence is TGTGCTCTTGGGCAATACGGCACAACCTTCCTACCGTACTGGCGGAGCACCGATAAACTCATCTTT.

V usage is TRDV1 and J usage is TRDJ1; 8 bases are a match to TRDD3. Germline trimming cut 4 bases from V and 1 base from J; bases unmatched to any gene: 23. Germline loops: CDR1 TSWWSYY, CDR2 QGS. CDR3 length equals 21 residues. The CDR3 is CALGGVNDSRGISPCTDKLIF. Written as DNA, the CDR3 is TGTGCTCTTGGGGGGGTGAACGATTCCCGGGGGATATCCCCCTGCACCGATAAACTCATCTTT.

This clone occurred a few times. The rearrangement uses TRDV1 and TRDJ1; 12 bases align to TRDD3. The CDR3 contains 23 residues. CDR1 is TSWWSYY and CDR2 is QGS in the germline V gene. With 0 bases clipped from V and 0 bases from J, the junction kept 20 bases outside the gene matches. CDR3 region: CALGELPSDCPTGGYQYTDKLIF. The CDR3, as DNA: TGTGCTCTTGGGGAACTCCCTTCCGACTGCCCGACTGGGGGATACCAGTACACCGATAAACTCATCTTT.

In the case of this clone: A single base separates this from a much larger clone, so it may be a read error. This sample includes further DNA sequences coding for the same CDR3. The chain couples TRDV2 to TRDJ1; 11 positions match TRDD3. V lost 3 bases, J lost 0 bases, and 14 bases stayed unmatched. Looked up from germline, CDR1 is GEAIGNYY and CDR2 is EKD. There are 19 residues in the CDR3. The CDR3 is CACDGVLGDTFPYTDKLIF. CDR3 in DNA: TGTGCCTGTGACGGAGTTCTGGGGGATACCTTCCCGTACACCGATAAACTCATCTTT.